The text below deals with one TCR beta chain. Per the original data handling: Nucleated cell number was recorded as an estimate derived from reference gene primer amplification. Generated by immunoSEQ multiplex PCR, the TCRdb table keeps only in-frame clones and is missing some. V, J and clone size are taken as reported in that table, and D and trimming were inferred from the DNA itself. The sample includes some 270,000 clones, roughly 89% seen only once; the top ten take less than 2%. Trimming removed 5 bases at V and 1 base at J, with 8 bases between. Germline V gives CDR1 LNHDA, CDR2 SQIVND (reference sequence). The CDR3 is 13 residues long. This record comes from a study of blood T cell repertoires in COVID-19. On the study more broadly: Spain, Italy and the United States supplied samples that represented acute and convalescent COVID-19. Nucleic acid was either cDNA or gDNA, and it came from T cells, B-cell-depleted T cells, or PBMCs.

The V gene is TRBV19, the J gene TRBJ2-5; D perhaps matches TRBD2 (6 bases). This receptor was taken from a woman aged 40 to 50 who had recovered from COVID-19. The specimen sequenced was peripheral blood. The CDR3 spells CASSGTAQETQYF. In DNA, the CDR3 is TGTGCCAGTAGTGGGACTGCCCAAGAGACCCAGTACTTC.